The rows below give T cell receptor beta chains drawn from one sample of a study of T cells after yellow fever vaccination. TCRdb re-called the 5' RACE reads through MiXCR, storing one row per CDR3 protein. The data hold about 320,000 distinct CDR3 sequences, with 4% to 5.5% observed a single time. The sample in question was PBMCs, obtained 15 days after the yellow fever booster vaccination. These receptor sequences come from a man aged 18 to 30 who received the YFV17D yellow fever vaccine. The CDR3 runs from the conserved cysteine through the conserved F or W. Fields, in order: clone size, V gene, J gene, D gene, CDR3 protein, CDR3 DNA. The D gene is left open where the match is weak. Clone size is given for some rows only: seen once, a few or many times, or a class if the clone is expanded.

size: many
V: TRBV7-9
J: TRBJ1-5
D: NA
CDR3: CASSTTVSNQPQHF
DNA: TGTGCCAGCAGTACGACAGTTAGCAATCAGCCCCAGCATTTT

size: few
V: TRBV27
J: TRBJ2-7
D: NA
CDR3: CASGLSSYEQYF
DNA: TGTGCCAGCGGCCTAAGCTCCTACGAGCAGTACTTC

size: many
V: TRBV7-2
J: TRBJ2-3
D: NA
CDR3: CASSTHTDTQYF
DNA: TGTGCCAGCAGCACCCACACAGATACGCAGTATTTT

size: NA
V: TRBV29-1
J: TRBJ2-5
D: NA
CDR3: CSVAAYQETQYF
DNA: TGCAGCGTTGCCGCGTACCAAGAGACCCAGTACTTC

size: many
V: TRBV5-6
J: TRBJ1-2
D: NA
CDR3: CASSFGTQSYGYTF
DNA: TGTGCCAGCAGCTTCGGTACGCAGAGCTATGGCTACACCTTC

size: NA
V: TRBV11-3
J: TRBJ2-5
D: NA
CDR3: CASSSNDETQYF
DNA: TGTGCCAGCAGCTCGAATGATGAGACCCAGTACTTC

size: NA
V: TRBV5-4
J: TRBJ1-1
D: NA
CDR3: CASSPRGAGANTEAFF
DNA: TGTGCCAGCAGCCCTCGTGGGGCAGGGGCTAACACTGAAGCTTTCTTT

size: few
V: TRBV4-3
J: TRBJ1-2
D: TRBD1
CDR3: CASSQRQGLGGYTF
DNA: TGCGCCAGCAGCCAGAGACAGGGTTTGGGCGGCTACACCTTC

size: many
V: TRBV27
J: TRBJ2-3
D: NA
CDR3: CASSLTPPGPHTDTQYF
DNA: TGTGCCAGCAGTTTAACGCCTCCGGGACCTCACACAGATACGCAGTATTTT

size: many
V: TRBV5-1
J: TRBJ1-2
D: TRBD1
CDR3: CASSPGGTGVGYTF
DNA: TGCGCCAGCAGCCCCGGAGGGACAGGGGTCGGCTACACCTTC

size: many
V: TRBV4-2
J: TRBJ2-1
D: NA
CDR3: CASSQERPNEQFF
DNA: TGTGCCAGCAGCCAAGAAAGGCCCAATGAGCAGTTCTTC

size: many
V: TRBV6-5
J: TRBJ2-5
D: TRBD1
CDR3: CASSASGTGKETQYF
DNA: TGTGCCAGCAGCGCATCCGGGACAGGGAAGGAGACCCAGTACTTC

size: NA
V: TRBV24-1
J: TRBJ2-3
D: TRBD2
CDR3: CATASSGSSDTQYF
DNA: TGTGCCACGGCCTCTAGCGGTTCTTCAGATACGCAGTATTTT